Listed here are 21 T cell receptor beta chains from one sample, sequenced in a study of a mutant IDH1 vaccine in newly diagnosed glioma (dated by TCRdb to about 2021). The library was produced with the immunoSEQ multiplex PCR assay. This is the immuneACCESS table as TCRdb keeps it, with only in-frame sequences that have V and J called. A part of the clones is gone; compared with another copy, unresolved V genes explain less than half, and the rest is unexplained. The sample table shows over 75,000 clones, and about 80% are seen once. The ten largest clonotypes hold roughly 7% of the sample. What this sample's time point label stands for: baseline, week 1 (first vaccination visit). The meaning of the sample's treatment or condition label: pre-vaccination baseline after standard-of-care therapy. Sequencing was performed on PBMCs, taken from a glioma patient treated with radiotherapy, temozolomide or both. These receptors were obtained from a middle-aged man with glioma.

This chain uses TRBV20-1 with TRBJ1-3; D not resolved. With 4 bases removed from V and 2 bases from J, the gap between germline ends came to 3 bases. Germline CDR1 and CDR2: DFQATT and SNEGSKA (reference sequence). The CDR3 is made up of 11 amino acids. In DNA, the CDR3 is TGCAGTGCTAAGACTGGAAACACCATATATTTT. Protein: CSAKTGNTIYF.

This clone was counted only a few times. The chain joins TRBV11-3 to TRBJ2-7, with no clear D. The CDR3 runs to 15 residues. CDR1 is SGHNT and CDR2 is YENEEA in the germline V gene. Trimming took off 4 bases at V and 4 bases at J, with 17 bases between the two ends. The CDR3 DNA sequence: TGTGCCAGCAGCTACCTCGTTAGATGGGGTTACGAGCAGTACTTC. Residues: CASSYLVRWGYEQYF.

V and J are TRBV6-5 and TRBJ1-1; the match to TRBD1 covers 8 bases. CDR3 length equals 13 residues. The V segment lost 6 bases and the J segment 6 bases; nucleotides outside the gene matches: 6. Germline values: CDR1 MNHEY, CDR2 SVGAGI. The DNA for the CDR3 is TGTGCCAGCAGGACACCGGACAGGGCTGAAGCTTTCTTT. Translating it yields CASRTPDRAEAFF.

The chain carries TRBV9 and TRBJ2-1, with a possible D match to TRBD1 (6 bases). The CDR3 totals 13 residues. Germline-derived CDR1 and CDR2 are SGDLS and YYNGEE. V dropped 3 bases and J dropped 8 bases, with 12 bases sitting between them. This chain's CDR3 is CASSAPSGDEQFF. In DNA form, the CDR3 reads TGTGCCAGCAGCGCCCCGTCAGGGGATGAGCAGTTCTTC.

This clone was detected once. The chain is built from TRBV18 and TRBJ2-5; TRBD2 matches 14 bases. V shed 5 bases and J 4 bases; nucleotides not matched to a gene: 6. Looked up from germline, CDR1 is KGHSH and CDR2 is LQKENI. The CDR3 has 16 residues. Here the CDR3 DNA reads TGTGCCAGCTCATCGACTAGCGGGAGGGCCGCAGAGACCCAGTACTTC. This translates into CASSSTSGRAAETQYF.

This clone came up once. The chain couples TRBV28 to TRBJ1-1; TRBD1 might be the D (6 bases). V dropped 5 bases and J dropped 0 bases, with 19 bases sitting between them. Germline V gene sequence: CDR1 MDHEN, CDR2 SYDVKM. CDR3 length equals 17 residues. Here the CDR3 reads CASSTNREGYMNTEAFF. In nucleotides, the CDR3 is TGTGCCAGCAGTACCAACAGGGAGGGTTACATGAACACTGAAGCTTTCTTT.

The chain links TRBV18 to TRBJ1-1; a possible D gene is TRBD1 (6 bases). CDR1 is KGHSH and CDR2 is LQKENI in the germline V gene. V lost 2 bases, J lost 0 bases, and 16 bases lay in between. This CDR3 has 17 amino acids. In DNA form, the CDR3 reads TGTGCCAGCTCACCATTAAGTCGGGGGCCAATGAACACTGAAGCTTTCTTT. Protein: CASSPLSRGPMNTEAFF.

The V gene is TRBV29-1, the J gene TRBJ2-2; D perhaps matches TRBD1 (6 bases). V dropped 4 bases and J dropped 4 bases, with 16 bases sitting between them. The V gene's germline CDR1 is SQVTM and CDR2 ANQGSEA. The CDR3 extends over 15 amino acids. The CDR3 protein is CSVGTALHLTGELFF. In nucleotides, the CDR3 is TGCAGCGTTGGGACAGCTCTTCACCTCACCGGGGAGCTGTTTTTT.

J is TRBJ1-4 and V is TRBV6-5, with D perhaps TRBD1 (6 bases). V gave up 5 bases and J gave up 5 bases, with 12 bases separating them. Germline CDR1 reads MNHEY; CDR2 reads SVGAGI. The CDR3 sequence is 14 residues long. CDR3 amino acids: CASSRTAYNEKLFF. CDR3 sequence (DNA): TGTGCCAGCAGTAGGACAGCATACAATGAAAAACTGTTTTTT.

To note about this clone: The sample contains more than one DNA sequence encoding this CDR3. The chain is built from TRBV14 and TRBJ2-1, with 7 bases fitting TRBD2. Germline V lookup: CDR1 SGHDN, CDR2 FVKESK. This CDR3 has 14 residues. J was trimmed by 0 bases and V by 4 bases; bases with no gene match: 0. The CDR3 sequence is CASSRGGSYNEQFF. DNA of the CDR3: TGTGCCAGCAGCCGGGGGGGCTCCTACAATGAGCAGTTCTTC.

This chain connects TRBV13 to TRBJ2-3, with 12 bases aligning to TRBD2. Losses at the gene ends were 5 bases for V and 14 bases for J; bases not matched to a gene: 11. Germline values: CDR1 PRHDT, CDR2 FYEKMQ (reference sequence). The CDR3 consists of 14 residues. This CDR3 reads CASSPSLAGGPMYF. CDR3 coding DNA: TGTGCCAGCAGCCCAAGCCTAGCGGGAGGGCCGATGTATTTT.

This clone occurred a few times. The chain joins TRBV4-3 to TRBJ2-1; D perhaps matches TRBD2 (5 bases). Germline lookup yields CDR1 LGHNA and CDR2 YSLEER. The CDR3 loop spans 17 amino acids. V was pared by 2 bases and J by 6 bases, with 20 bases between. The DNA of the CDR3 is TGCGCCAGCAGCCAATATGGCGAGGGAGTTGGTCGCAATGAGCAGTTCTTC. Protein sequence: CASSQYGEGVGRNEQFF.

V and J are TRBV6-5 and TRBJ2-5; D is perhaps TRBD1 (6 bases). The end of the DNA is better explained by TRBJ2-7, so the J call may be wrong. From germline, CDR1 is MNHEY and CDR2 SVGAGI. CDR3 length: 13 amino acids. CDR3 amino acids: CASSGTGSYEQYF. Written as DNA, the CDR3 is TGTGCCAGCAGTGGCACAGGGTCCTACGAGCAGTACTTC.

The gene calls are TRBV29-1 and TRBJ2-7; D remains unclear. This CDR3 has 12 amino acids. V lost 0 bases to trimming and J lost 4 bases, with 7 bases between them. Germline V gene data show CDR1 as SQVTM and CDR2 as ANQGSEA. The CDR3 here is CSVEDNSYEQYF. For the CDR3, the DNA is TGCAGCGTTGAAGACAACTCTTACGAGCAGTACTTC.

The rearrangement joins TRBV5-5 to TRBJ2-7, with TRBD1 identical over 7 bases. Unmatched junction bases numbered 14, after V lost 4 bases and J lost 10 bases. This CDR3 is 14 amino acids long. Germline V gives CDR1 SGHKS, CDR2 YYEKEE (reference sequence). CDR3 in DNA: TGTGCCAGCAGCCCGAACAGGGGACCCCCGGGCCAGTACTTC. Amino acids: CASSPNRGPPGQYF. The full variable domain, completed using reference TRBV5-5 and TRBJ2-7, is DAGVTQSPTHLIKTRGQQVTLRCSPISGHKSVSWYQQVLGQGPQFIFQYYEKEERGRGNFPDRFSARQFPNYSSELNVNALLLGDSALYLCASSPNRGPPGQYFGPGTRLTVT.

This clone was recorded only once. CDR3 in amino acids: CASSQVLQRTIRLLGYTF. The DNA of the CDR3 is TGCGCCAGCAGCCAAGTGTTACAGCGGACCATACGACTCCTTGGCTACACCTTC. This rearrangement joins TRBV4-1 to TRBJ1-2; D is ambiguous. CDR1 is MGHRA and CDR2 is YSYEKL in the germline V gene. The CDR3 runs to 18 residues. The V end lost 1 base, the J end lost 7 bases, and 25 bases lay between the germline ends.

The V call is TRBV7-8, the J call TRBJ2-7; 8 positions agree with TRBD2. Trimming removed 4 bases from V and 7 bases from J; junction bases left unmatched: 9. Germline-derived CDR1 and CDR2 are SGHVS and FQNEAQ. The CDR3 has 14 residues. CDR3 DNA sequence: TGTGCCAGCAGCTCCTCGGGGGGGACTGGAGAGCAGTACTTC. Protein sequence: CASSSSGGTGEQYF.

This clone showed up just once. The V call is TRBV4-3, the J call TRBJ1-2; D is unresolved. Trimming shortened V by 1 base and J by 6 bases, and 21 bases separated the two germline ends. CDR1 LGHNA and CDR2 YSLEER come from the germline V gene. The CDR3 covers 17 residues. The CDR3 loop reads CASSQGGAGFQVDGYTF. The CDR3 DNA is TGCGCCAGCAGCCAAGGAGGAGCGGGCTTTCAAGTCGATGGCTACACCTTC.

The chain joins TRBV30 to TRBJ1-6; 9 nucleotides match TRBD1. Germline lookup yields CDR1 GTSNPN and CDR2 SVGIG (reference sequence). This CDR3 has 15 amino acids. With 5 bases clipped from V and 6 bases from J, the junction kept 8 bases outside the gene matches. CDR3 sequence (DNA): TGTGCCTGGGGCGGGACAGGGATGTTTAATTCACCCCTCCACTTT. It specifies CAWGGTGMFNSPLHF.

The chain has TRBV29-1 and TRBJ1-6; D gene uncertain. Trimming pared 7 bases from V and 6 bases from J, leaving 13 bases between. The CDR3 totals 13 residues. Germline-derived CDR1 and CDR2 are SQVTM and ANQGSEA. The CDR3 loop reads CSARRSGNSPLHF. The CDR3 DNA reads TGCAGCGCCCGCCGGAGCGGTAATTCACCCCTCCACTTT.

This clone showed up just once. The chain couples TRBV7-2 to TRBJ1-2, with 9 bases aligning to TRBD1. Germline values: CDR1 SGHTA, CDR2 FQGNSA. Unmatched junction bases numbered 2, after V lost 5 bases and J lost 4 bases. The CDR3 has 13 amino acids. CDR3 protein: CASSAGQGYGYTF. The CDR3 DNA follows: TGTGCCAGCAGCGCGGGACAGGGCTATGGCTACACCTTC. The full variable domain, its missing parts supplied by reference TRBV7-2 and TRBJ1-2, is GAGVSQSPSNKVTEKGKDVELRCDPISGHTALYWYRQSLGQGLEFLIYFQGNSAPDKSGLPSDRFSAERTGGSVSTLTIQRTQQEDSAVYLCASSAGQGYGYTFGSGTRLTVV.